Shown below are 14 T cell receptor beta chains from a single sample sequenced in a study of blood T cell repertoires in COVID-19. Sequencing was performed with immunoSEQ multiplex PCR; in TCRdb, only in-frame clones are kept and a portion is missing. The sample shows around 300,000 clones, 89% of them seen only once. Sequenced sample: peripheral blood. These receptors were obtained from a man aged 50 to 59 with acute or convalescent COVID-19.

This clone was counted a few times. V usage is TRBV19 and J usage is TRBJ1-6; weak D call: TRBD1 (6 bases). Germline CDR1 reads LNHDA; CDR2 reads SQIVND (reference sequence). This CDR3 has 16 residues. V lost 4 bases and J lost 7, with 17 bases in between. In DNA, the CDR3 is TGTGCCAGTAGTACTGGGGACACCCTTAGGAATTCACCCCTCCACTTT. Its protein is CASSTGDTLRNSPLHF.

V and J are TRBV6-5 and TRBJ2-5, with D perhaps TRBD2 (7 bases). The ends were cut back, 5 bases at V and 5 bases at J, with 18 bases in the middle. Germline V gene data show CDR1 as MNHEY and CDR2 as SVGAGI. The CDR3 contains 15 residues. For the CDR3, the DNA is TGTGCCAGCAGTAAGGGGGGGTCCCTGGGGGAGACCCAGTACTTC. Translation: CASSKGGSLGETQYF.

This rearrangement joins TRBV2 to TRBJ2-6; D gene unclear. The V gene lost 4 bases and the J gene lost 0 bases, with 10 bases spanning the gap. CDR1 and CDR2 (germline): SNHLY, FYNNEI. The CDR3 contains 16 residues. DNA of the CDR3: TGTGCCAGCAGTGCCAGACTCAGCTCTGGGGCCAACGTCCTGACTTTC. Translated, it gives CASSARLSSGANVLTF. The variable domain in full, with the rest retrieved from reference TRBV2 and TRBJ2-6, is EPEVTQTPSHQVTQMGQEVILRCVPISNHLYFYWYRQILGQKVEFLVSFYNNEISEKSEIFDDQFSVERPDGSNFTLKIRSTKLEDSAMYFCASSARLSSGANVLTFGAGSRLTVL.

The chain couples TRBV2 to TRBJ2-7, with D tentatively TRBD2 (6 bases). Between the trimmed V and J ends, which lost 9 bases and 0 bases, there was a span of 12 bases. The CDR3 sequence is 13 residues long. The germline V gene encodes CDR1 SNHLY and CDR2 FYNNEI. The CDR3 region is CASLGGSSYEQYF. In nucleotides, the CDR3 is TGTGCCAGTCTCGGGGGAAGCTCCTACGAGCAGTACTTC. Variable domain in full (rest from reference TRBV2 and TRBJ2-7): EPEVTQTPSHQVTQMGQEVILRCVPISNHLYFYWYRQILGQKVEFLVSFYNNEISEKSEIFDDQFSVERPDGSNFTLKIRSTKLEDSAMYFCASLGGSSYEQYFGPGTRLTVT.

V is TRBV15 and J is TRBJ2-2; 9 bases map to TRBD1. The CDR3 loop spans 19 amino acids. Germline CDR1 reads LNHNV; CDR2 reads YYDKDF (reference sequence). V dropped 2 bases and J dropped 7; count of bases not matched to a gene: 17. CDR3 protein: CATSRRIPPGTGNGGELFF. CDR3 DNA: TGTGCCACCAGCAGACGAATCCCTCCGGGGACAGGGAACGGCGGGGAGCTGTTTTTT. Supplemented by reference TRBV15 and TRBJ2-2, the full variable domain reads DAMVIQNPRYQVTQFGKPVTLSCSQTLNHNVMYWYQQKSSQAPKLLFHYYDKDFNNEADTPDNFQSRRPNTSFCFLDIRSPGLGDTAMYLCATSRRIPPGTGNGGELFFGEGSRLTVL.

The J gene is TRBJ2-7, the V gene TRBV19, with 9 nucleotides matching TRBD1. The V and J ends lost 1 base and 7 bases, in that order; junction bases with no gene match: 8. The CDR3 is made up of 15 amino acids. In germline, CDR1 is LNHDA, CDR2 SQIVND (reference sequence). CDR3: CASSIAPDRGREQYF. As DNA, the CDR3 is TGTGCCAGTAGTATAGCCCCGGACAGGGGAAGGGAGCAGTACTTC.

The V call is TRBV7-3, the J call TRBJ1-1; D gene uncertain. The germline V gene has CDR1 SGHTA and CDR2 FQGTGA. There are 16 residues in the CDR3. With 2 bases removed from V and 1 base from J, the gap between germline ends came to 14 bases. CDR3 in amino acids: CASSLFSRSGNTEAFF. The CDR3 DNA reads TGTGCCAGCAGCTTATTCAGCCGTTCAGGGAACACTGAAGCTTTCTTT.

A few counts support this clone. Other DNA variants within this sample encode the same CDR3. The chain recombines TRBV2 with TRBJ1-1; tentative D call: TRBD1 (5 bases). Trimming cost V 2 bases and J 1 base, with 5 bases left between them. The germline V gene encodes CDR1 SNHLY and CDR2 FYNNEI. The CDR3 sequence is 13 residues long. DNA of the CDR3: TGTGCCAGCAGTGAACAGGGGAACACTGAAGCTTTCTTT. As protein: CASSEQGNTEAFF. Full variable domain (remainder filled in from reference TRBV2 and TRBJ1-1): EPEVTQTPSHQVTQMGQEVILRCVPISNHLYFYWYRQILGQKVEFLVSFYNNEISEKSEIFDDQFSVERPDGSNFTLKIRSTKLEDSAMYFCASSEQGNTEAFFGQGTRLTVV.

The chain employs TRBV5-6 and TRBJ1-3, with 8 bases fitting TRBD1. The V gene's germline CDR1 is SGHDT and CDR2 YYEEEE. Losses at the gene ends were 7 bases for V and 0 bases for J; bases not matched to a gene: 3. The CDR3 spans 14 residues. CDR3 DNA: TGTGCCAGCCGACAGGGGAACTCTGGAAACACCATATATTTT. This translates into CASRQGNSGNTIYF.

V usage is TRBV18 and J usage is TRBJ2-7; 8 bases are a match to TRBD2. V trimming: 2 bases; J trimming: 2 bases; junction bases outside the gene matches: 2. The germline gives CDR1 KGHSH, CDR2 LQKENI. There are 14 residues in the CDR3. CDR3 loop: CASSPAGGTYEQYF. DNA of the CDR3: TGTGCCAGCTCACCAGCGGGGGGAACCTACGAGCAGTACTTC.

The chain couples TRBV5-5 to TRBJ2-5, with TRBD2 matching over 8 bases. The CDR3 has 14 residues. Trimming cost V 2 bases and J 5 bases; bases outside gene matches: 5. From germline, CDR1 is SGHKS and CDR2 YYEKEE (reference sequence). As DNA, the CDR3 is TGTGCCAGCAGCTTTTCCGGGGGGGCGGAGACCCAGTACTTC. As protein: CASSFSGGAETQYF. The variable domain in full, with the rest retrieved from reference TRBV5-5 and TRBJ2-5, is DAGVTQSPTHLIKTRGQQVTLRCSPISGHKSVSWYQQVLGQGPQFIFQYYEKEERGRGNFPDRFSARQFPNYSSELNVNALLLGDSALYLCASSFSGGAETQYFGPGTRLLVL.

V and J are TRBV19 and TRBJ2-7; tentative D call: TRBD1 (6 bases). The V gene lost 3 bases and the J gene lost 2 bases, with 14 bases spanning the gap. This CDR3 is 15 amino acids long. Looked up from germline, CDR1 is LNHDA and CDR2 is SQIVND (reference sequence). In nucleotides, the CDR3 is TGTGCCAGTAGTATTGATCGGACAGCGACCTACGAGCAGTACTTC. This sequence encodes CASSIDRTATYEQYF.

This clone was seen just once. The rearrangement joins TRBV7-2 to TRBJ2-2; 7 nucleotides line up with TRBD1. After removal of 0 bases from V and 0 bases from J, the junction contained 7 bases not matched to a gene. The CDR3 runs to 18 residues. CDR1 is SGHTA and CDR2 is FQGNSA in the germline V gene. CDR3 sequence reads: CASSLAGQVIANTGELFF. CDR3 bases: TGTGCCAGCAGCTTAGCCGGACAGGTCATAGCGAACACCGGGGAGCTGTTTTTT.

The gene calls are TRBV6-6 and TRBJ1-5, with TRBD1 as a possible D gene (6 bases). The CDR3 runs 13 residues. V was pared by 7 bases and J by 5 bases, with 12 bases between. Germline CDR1 reads MNHNY; CDR2 reads SVGAGI (reference sequence). The CDR3 loop is CASTLQGDQPQHF. CDR3 bases: TGTGCCAGCACCTTACAGGGAGATCAGCCCCAGCATTTT.